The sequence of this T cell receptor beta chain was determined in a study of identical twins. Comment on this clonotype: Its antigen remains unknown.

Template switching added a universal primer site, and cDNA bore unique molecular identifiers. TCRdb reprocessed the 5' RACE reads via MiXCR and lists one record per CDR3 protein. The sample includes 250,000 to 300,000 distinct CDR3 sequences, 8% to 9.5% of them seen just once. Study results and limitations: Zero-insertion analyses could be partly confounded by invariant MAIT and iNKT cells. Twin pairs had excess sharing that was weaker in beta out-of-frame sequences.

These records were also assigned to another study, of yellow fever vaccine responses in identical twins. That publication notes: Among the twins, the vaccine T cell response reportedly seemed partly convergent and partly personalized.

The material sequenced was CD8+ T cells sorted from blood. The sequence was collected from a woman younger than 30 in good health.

CDR3: CASSLAPGGTESPLHF. The CDR3 DNA reads as TGTGCCAGCAGCTTAGCCCCAGGGGGCACCGAGTCACCCCTCCACTTT. The chain recombines TRBV7-6 with TRBJ1-6; 8 bases agree with TRBD1. Germline CDR1 is SGHVS and CDR2 is FNYEAQ. The J segment lost 10 bases and the V segment lost 0 bases, leaving 8 bases of the junction unmatched. The CDR3 contains 16 residues.